One and the same sample provided the 28 T cell receptor beta chains below, sequenced in a study of Ad26.COV2.S vaccination and SARS-CoV-2 variants. The treatment is: 15 to 20 received Ad26.COV2.S at low or high dose, single or two shots; about 5 received placebo; per-sample allocation not given. Sampling was performed 63 days after the first vaccine or placebo injection. The assay was immunoSEQ multiplex PCR, and TCRdb's table has in-frame clones only and misses some. The table has about 480,000 clones, approximately 88% seen once. Sequenced here: peripheral blood, sampled in a trial of Ad26.COV2.S vaccine versus placebo. The origin of the receptors is a person between 18 and 65 years old who received the Ad26.COV2.S COVID-19 vaccine or a placebo.

The chain joins TRBV6-5 to TRBJ2-7, with 7 bases lining up with TRBD1. V shed 5 bases and J 1 base; nucleotides not matched to a gene: 8. This CDR3 is built from 15 residues. CDR1 and CDR2 (germline): MNHEY, SVGAGI. The CDR3 protein is CASSRARQGSYEQYF. CDR3 DNA sequence: TGTGCCAGCAGTCGCGCCCGACAGGGATCCTACGAGCAGTACTTC.

V is TRBV19 and J is TRBJ1-3, with 7 bases lining up with TRBD1. The germline V gene has CDR1 LNHDA and CDR2 SQIVND (reference sequence). The V gene end was trimmed by 5 bases and the J gene end by 0 bases; junction bases not matched to a gene: 7. CDR3 length: 16 amino acids. The CDR3 DNA is TGTGCCAGTAGTCCGAGACAGGGCCGCTCTGGAAACACCATATATTTT. Amino acid sequence: CASSPRQGRSGNTIYF.

CDR3 sequence: CASSFTAGAYNEQFF. CDR3 in DNA: TGTGCCAGCAGCTTCACAGCCGGGGCCTACAATGAGCAGTTCTTC. J is TRBJ2-1 and V is TRBV7-9, with D perhaps matching TRBD2 (5 bases). This CDR3 is built from 15 residues. Trimming shortened V by 3 bases and J by 2 bases, and 11 bases separated the two germline ends. Per germline, CDR1 SEHNR and CDR2 FQNEAQ (reference sequence). Supplemented by reference TRBV7-9 and TRBJ2-1, the full variable domain reads DTGVSQNPRHKITKRGQNVTFRCDPISEHNRLYWYRQTLGQGPEFLTYFQNEAQLEKSRLLSDRFSAERPKGSFSTLEIQRTEQGDSAMYLCASSFTAGAYNEQFFGPGTRLTVL.

The gene calls are TRBV12-3 or TRBV12-4 and TRBJ2-1; D not certain. V was pared by 4 bases and J by 5 bases, with 9 bases between. CDR3 length: 13 amino acids. CDR3 in DNA: TGTGCCAGCAGTTCTCCCAACAACAATGAGCAGTTCTTC. Protein sequence: CASSSPNNNEQFF.

The chain carries TRBV27 and TRBJ1-2, with 7 bases aligning to TRBD1. Germline loops: CDR1 MNHEY, CDR2 SMNVEV (reference sequence). The CDR3 consists of 16 residues. V shed 3 bases, J shed 4 bases, and the junction held 11 bases outside the gene matches. The CDR3 DNA sequence: TGTGCCAGCAGTTTTGGGGACAGCCTCTCGGGCTATGGCTACACCTTC. Protein sequence: CASSFGDSLSGYGYTF.

The V call is TRBV15, the J call TRBJ2-2, with a weak D call TRBD1 (5 bases). Trimming shortened V by 3 bases and J by 8 bases, and 13 bases separated the two germline ends. This CDR3 is 14 amino acids long. CDR1 and CDR2 from the germline V gene are LNHNV and YYDKDF (reference sequence). This CDR3 is CATSRPAREGELFF. The CDR3 region has the DNA TGTGCCACCAGCAGGCCGGCCAGGGAAGGGGAGCTGTTTTTT.

V gene TRBV7-9 combines with J gene TRBJ2-3; 8 bases match TRBD2. Per the germline V gene, CDR1 is SEHNR and CDR2 is FQNEAQ (reference sequence). The trim removed 2 bases at V and 2 bases at J, leaving 3 bases unmatched. The CDR3 loop spans 15 amino acids. This CDR3 reads CASSLPGGATDTQYF. In nucleotides, the CDR3 is TGTGCCAGCAGCTTACCGGGAGGGGCCACAGATACGCAGTATTTT.

The chain is built from TRBV28 and TRBJ1-3; 7 nucleotides match TRBD1. This CDR3 is 13 amino acids long. J gave up 5 bases and V 8 bases, and 6 bases lay outside the gene matches. Per the germline V gene, CDR1 is MDHEN and CDR2 is SYDVKM. For the CDR3, the DNA is TGTGCCAGCTCATCGGGACAGCGAAACACCATATATTTT. Translated: CASSSGQRNTIYF.

The chain uses TRBV6-6 and TRBJ1-1; no firm D call. Deletions cut 6 bases from V and 5 bases from J, with 13 bases between. The CDR3 spans 13 residues. Per the germline V gene, CDR1 is MNHNY and CDR2 is SVGAGI (reference sequence). In nucleotides, the CDR3 is TGTGCCAGCAGCTCAGATCCGGTTACTGAAGCTTTCTTT. Residues: CASSSDPVTEAFF.

The sample holds a few counts of this clone. This chain joins TRBV7-8 and TRBJ1-2, with D possibly matching TRBD1 (6 bases). Trimming took off 6 bases at V and 4 bases at J, with 18 bases between the two ends. Germline V gene data show CDR1 as SGHVS and CDR2 as FQNEAQ. This CDR3 region has 15 residues. The CDR3 here is CASSLSGAESYGYTF. The CDR3 DNA is TGTGCCAGCAGTCTCTCAGGGGCGGAGAGCTATGGCTACACCTTC.

The chain combines TRBV7-2 with TRBJ2-7; 10 bases match TRBD2. V shed 5 bases and J 4 bases; nucleotides not matched to a gene: 8. Per the germline V gene, CDR1 is SGHTA and CDR2 is FQGNSA. The CDR3 totals 15 residues. The CDR3 region is CASSATSGTFYEQYF. The DNA of the CDR3 is TGTGCCAGCAGCGCCACTAGCGGGACTTTTTACGAGCAGTACTTC.

The CDR3 protein is CASSVGPDGTYNEQFF. DNA of the CDR3: TGTGCCAGCAGCGTAGGCCCGGACGGGACGTACAATGAGCAGTTCTTC. V is TRBV9 and J is TRBJ2-1, with D perhaps being TRBD1 or TRBD2 (5 bases each). From germline, CDR1 is SGDLS and CDR2 YYNGEE. The V gene lost 0 bases and the J gene lost 4 bases, with 14 bases spanning the gap. This CDR3 region has 16 residues.

The CDR3 region is CASSPPGTPSENTQYF. CDR3 DNA sequence: TGTGCCTCCTCACCCCCCGGGACCCCCTCTGAGAATACGCAGTATTTT. This chain connects TRBV2 to TRBJ2-3; TRBD1 or TRBD2 may be the D gene (5 bases each). The germline CDR1 and CDR2 sequences are SNHLY and FYNNEI. V gave up 11 bases and J gave up 7 bases, with 28 bases separating them. This CDR3 is built from 16 residues.

This sequence joins TRBV5-6 and TRBJ2-7; 10 nucleotides match TRBD2. Looked up from germline, CDR1 is SGHDT and CDR2 is YYEEEE. The CDR3 covers 16 residues. V lost 1 base and J lost 1; bases outside the gene matches: 5. The CDR3 bases are TGTGCCAGCAGCTTGTTTGGGACTAGCGAGTCCTACGAGCAGTACTTC. Translation: CASSLFGTSESYEQYF.

This chain's CDR3 is CASSFYRVANEKLFF. In DNA form, the CDR3 reads TGTGCCAGCAGCTTTTATCGGGTGGCTAATGAAAAACTGTTTTTT. This sequence joins TRBV5-8 and TRBJ1-4; D call uncertain. V dropped 2 bases and J dropped 3 bases, with 11 bases sitting between them. Looked up from germline, CDR1 is SGHTS and CDR2 is YDEGEE. CDR3 length equals 15 residues.

The chain carries TRBV9 and TRBJ2-7; D is unresolved. The V end was cut by 2 bases, the J end by 0 bases, with 9 bases between. Germline loops: CDR1 SGDLS, CDR2 YYNGEE. The CDR3 is made up of 14 amino acids. DNA for the CDR3: TGTGCCAGCAGCGTCACACCCGACTCCTACGAGCAGTACTTC. Translated, it gives CASSVTPDSYEQYF.

CDR3 nucleotides: TGTGCCAGTAGTACCAGGGACAGACAAGAGACCCAGTACTTC. Translated: CASSTRDRQETQYF. This sequence joins TRBV19 and TRBJ2-5; 7 positions agree with TRBD1. The CDR3 sequence is 14 residues long. Germline V gene lookup returns CDR1 LNHDA and CDR2 SQIVND (reference sequence). The V and J ends lost 4 bases and 2 bases, in that order; junction bases with no gene match: 4.

V gene TRBV30 combines with J gene TRBJ2-1; D may correspond to TRBD1 or TRBD2 (5 bases each). The germline V gene has CDR1 GTSNPN and CDR2 SVGIG (reference sequence). Deletions cut 4 bases from V and 0 bases from J, with 16 bases between. The CDR3 runs to 16 residues. CDR3 DNA: TGTGCCTGGACCGGGACCCCCAGGTTCTCCTACAATGAGCAGTTCTTC. Amino acid sequence: CAWTGTPRFSYNEQFF.

The CDR3 region has the DNA TGTGCCAGCACCCCATGGGGAGCGAGAGGTTACGCCAATGAGCAGTTCTTC. This codes for CASTPWGARGYANEQFF. The genes are TRBV6-2 or TRBV6-3 and TRBJ2-1; D may be TRBD2 (5 bases). V was shortened by 7 bases and J by 6 bases, with 25 bases between the two germline ends. Germline V gene lookup returns CDR1 MNHEY and CDR2 SVGEGT. The CDR3 totals 17 residues.

In regard to this clone: A much larger clone lies one base from this, so it may be a read error. The genes are TRBV28 and TRBJ2-3; 10 positions match TRBD1. CDR1 and CDR2 from the germline V gene are MDHEN and SYDVKM. The length of the CDR3 is 15 residues. J gave up 2 bases and V 3 bases, and 2 bases lay outside the gene matches. The CDR3 reads CASSLGQGPTDTQYF. DNA for the CDR3: TGTGCCAGCAGTTTGGGACAGGGGCCCACAGATACGCAGTATTTT.

The table lists this clone with a count of one. V and J are TRBV19 and TRBJ1-6; no reliable D call. Germline V CDR1 and CDR2: LNHDA, SQIVND (reference sequence). The CDR3 sequence is 15 residues long. Trimming removed 3 bases from V and 7 bases from J, with 13 bases in between. CDR3 residues: CASSIVRRGNSPLHF. The CDR3 bases are TGTGCCAGTAGTATTGTCCGACGAGGGAATTCACCCCTCCACTTT.

Here the CDR3 DNA reads TGCAGCGTTGCCCCTACATACACTGAAGCTTTCTTT. Residues: CSVAPTYTEAFF. The gene calls are TRBV29-1 and TRBJ1-1; D not certain. Trimming shortened V by 4 bases and J by 3 bases, and 9 bases separated the two germline ends. Germline CDR1 SQVTM, CDR2 ANQGSEA. The CDR3 loop spans 12 amino acids.

The chain carries TRBV11-2 and TRBJ2-1; D ambiguous. V was trimmed by 3 bases and J by 8 bases, leaving 17 bases between them. CDR1 SGHAT and CDR2 FQNNGV come from the germline V gene. The CDR3 covers 15 residues. CDR3 loop: CASSLAVARVDEQFF. CDR3 nucleotides: TGTGCCAGCAGCTTGGCGGTAGCTAGGGTCGATGAGCAGTTCTTC.

This chain joins TRBV30 and TRBJ2-1; no reliable D call. CDR3 length equals 12 residues. Between the trimmed V and J ends, which lost 0 bases and 10 bases, there was a span of 10 bases. The germline gives CDR1 GTSNPN, CDR2 SVGIG (reference sequence). The CDR3 DNA is TGTGCCTGGAGTGTACTTGGGGTAGAGCAGTTCTTC. It codes for CAWSVLGVEQFF.

J is TRBJ2-2 and V is TRBV19; maybe TRBD1 (6 bases). The CDR3 spans 17 residues. V shed 4 bases and J shed 1 base, with 16 bases lying between them. Germline lookup yields CDR1 LNHDA and CDR2 SQIVND (reference sequence). CDR3 in DNA: TGTGCCAGTAGTACCCCGGGACATGTGGAGAACACCGGGGAGCTGTTTTTT. It codes for CASSTPGHVENTGELFF. The whole variable domain, remainder taken from reference TRBV19 and TRBJ2-2, is DGGITQSPKYLFRKEGQNVTLSCEQNLNHDAMYWYRQDPGQGLRLIYYSQIVNDFQKGDIAEGYSVSREKKESFPLTVTSAQKNPTAFYLCASSTPGHVENTGELFFGEGSRLTVL.

This CDR3 reads CASSRRRGAGEANEQFF. CDR3 sequence (DNA): TGTGCCAGCTCCCGACGGAGGGGGGCGGGAGAGGCCAATGAGCAGTTCTTC. The chain has TRBV18 and TRBJ2-1; TRBD2 is a possible D gene (7 bases). CDR1 is KGHSH and CDR2 is LQKENI in the germline V gene. CDR3 length: 17 residues. V lost 6 bases to trimming and J lost 6 bases, with 24 bases between them.

The rearrangement uses TRBV19 and TRBJ2-2, with 13 nucleotides matching TRBD2. The germline gives CDR1 LNHDA, CDR2 SQIVND (reference sequence). This CDR3 is built from 19 residues. The junction had 12 bases not matched to a gene; V was cut back by 6 bases and J by 2 bases. This CDR3 is CASSPTTSGRAPNTGELFF. The CDR3 DNA reads TGTGCCAGTAGCCCCACCACTAGCGGGAGGGCCCCCAACACCGGGGAGCTGTTTTTT.

This clone was detected once. The chain uses TRBV24-1 and TRBJ1-5; D is undetermined. V was clipped by 1 base and J by 3 bases, with 6 bases between them. CDR3 size: 14 residues. Germline-derived CDR1 and CDR2 are KGHDR and SFDVKD. Here the CDR3 DNA reads TGTGCCACCAGTGATTTAAGAAACAATCAGCCCCAGCATTTT. Its translation is CATSDLRNNQPQHF.